Below are 20 T cell receptor beta chains sequenced from a single sample in a study of OX40 agonist ivuxolimab in advanced cancers. The method was immunoSEQ multiplex PCR; TCRdb's version includes in-frame clones alone and lacks a portion of them. Here the sample spans roughly 61,000 clones, roughly 88% being singletons. The input for sequencing was CD4+ or CD8+ T cells sorted from blood, taken in a trial of the OX40 agonist ivuxolimab. These receptors all stem from an adult with an advanced solid tumor such as melanoma, head and neck, liver or kidney cancer.

The J gene is TRBJ1-2, the V gene TRBV28; D is ambiguous. Trimming cost V 2 bases and J 6 bases, with 13 bases left between them. The germline gives CDR1 MDHEN, CDR2 SYDVKM. The CDR3 has 14 amino acids. Here the CDR3 DNA reads TGTGCCAGCAGTTTAGCCCCCAGGTTGAATGGCTACACCTTC. As protein: CASSLAPRLNGYTF.

Only one count was recorded for this clone. J is TRBJ1-2 and V is TRBV5-8; no clear D. V was trimmed by 0 bases and J by 7 bases, leaving 13 bases between them. This CDR3 spans 14 amino acids. Germline V gene data show CDR1 as SGHTS and CDR2 as YDEGEE. The CDR3 nucleotides are TGTGCCAGCAGCTTGGGACGGCCGGAAGGTGGCTACACCTTC. Residues: CASSLGRPEGGYTF.

This chain uses TRBV15 with TRBJ2-7; 9 nucleotides line up with TRBD2. The J segment lost 6 bases and the V segment lost 1 base, leaving 4 bases of the junction unmatched. Germline V gene data show CDR1 as LNHNV and CDR2 as YYDKDF (reference sequence). CDR3 length: 14 amino acids. CDR3 DNA: TGTGCCACCAGCAGAGTAGCGGGAGCCCCCGAGCAGTACTTC. It yields the protein CATSRVAGAPEQYF.

The rearrangement joins TRBV27 to TRBJ2-1, with D perhaps matching TRBD2 (6 bases). With 7 bases removed from V and 2 bases from J, the gap between germline ends came to 18 bases. The CDR3 totals 16 residues. Germline loops: CDR1 MNHEY, CDR2 SMNVEV (reference sequence). The CDR3 protein is CASKPMRDFTYNEQFF. The CDR3 DNA reads TGTGCCAGCAAACCCATGCGGGACTTCACCTACAATGAGCAGTTCTTC.

V is TRBV5-4 and J is TRBJ2-2; 12 positions match TRBD1. This CDR3 spans 16 amino acids. Trimming at V came to 5 bases and at J to 7 bases, leaving 9 bases not matched to a gene. Germline V gene lookup returns CDR1 SGHNT and CDR2 YYREEE (reference sequence). CDR3 coding DNA: TGTGCCAGCAGTGTCTGGGACAGGGGGCAAGGCGGGGAGCTGTTTTTT. Translated: CASSVWDRGQGGELFF.

The V call is TRBV25-1, the J call TRBJ1-1; TRBD1 matches 7 bases. CDR3 length: 14 residues. Germline lookup yields CDR1 MGHDK and CDR2 SYGVNS. The trim removed 6 bases at V and 1 base at J, leaving 5 bases unmatched. The DNA for the CDR3 is TGTGCCAGCAGAGCTCAGGGGGGGAACACTGAAGCTTTCTTT. Its protein is CASRAQGGNTEAFF.

This clone was recorded a few times. V gene TRBV5-1 combines with J gene TRBJ2-7, with 12 positions matching TRBD1. The CDR3 runs to 16 residues. V dropped 4 bases and J dropped 5; count of bases not matched to a gene: 10. Germline loops: CDR1 SGHRS, CDR2 YFSETQ. This chain's CDR3 is CASSAGPGQGANEQYF. The CDR3 bases are TGCGCCAGCAGCGCAGGGCCGGGACAGGGGGCAAACGAGCAGTACTTC. The full variable domain, with the rest looked up from reference TRBV5-1 and TRBJ2-7, is KAGVTQTPRYLIKTRGQQVTLSCSPISGHRSVSWYQQTPGQGLQFLFEYFSETQRNKGNFPGRFSGRQFSNSRSEMNVSTLELGDSALYLCASSAGPGQGANEQYFGPGTRLTVT.

The rearrangement links TRBV7-3 to TRBJ2-2, with 11 bases aligning to TRBD2. CDR3 size: 17 residues. Per the germline V gene, CDR1 is SGHTA and CDR2 is FQGTGA. V shed 6 bases and J 5 bases; nucleotides not matched to a gene: 11. CDR3: CASRAGGLAGGTGELFF. CDR3 in DNA: TGTGCCAGCAGAGCAGGGGGTCTAGCGGGAGGAACCGGGGAGCTGTTTTTT.

J is TRBJ1-4 and V is TRBV2; D may be TRBD1 (5 bases). The CDR3 is 15 amino acids. Trimming cost V 3 bases and J 8 bases, with 16 bases left between them. Germline V lookup: CDR1 SNHLY, CDR2 FYNNEI. CDR3 loop: CASSDAGGGSEKLFF. The CDR3, as DNA: TGTGCCAGCAGTGACGCGGGGGGAGGTAGCGAAAAACTGTTTTTT.

This clone was seen more than once but under ten times. The chain links TRBV19 to TRBJ1-5; D is ambiguous. Germline V gene data show CDR1 as LNHDA and CDR2 as SQIVND (reference sequence). The length of the CDR3 is 14 residues. V lost 3 bases and J 4 bases, leaving 10 bases between the germline ends. In DNA form, the CDR3 reads TGTGCCAGTAGTATGGAGGGCGGAAATCAGCCCCAGCATTTT. Translation: CASSMEGGNQPQHF.

This chain joins TRBV4-1 and TRBJ2-1; 7 nucleotides agree with TRBD2. Trimming at V came to 0 bases and at J to 0 bases, leaving 8 bases not matched to a gene. This CDR3 comprises 18 residues. Germline CDR1 and CDR2: MGHRA and YSYEKL. The CDR3 is CASSQEAGTVSSYNEQFF. The CDR3, as DNA: TGCGCCAGCAGCCAAGAAGCGGGGACGGTAAGCTCCTACAATGAGCAGTTCTTC.

V and J are TRBV4-3 and TRBJ1-5; 8 positions agree with TRBD1. This CDR3 region has 15 residues. The V segment lost 1 base and the J segment 6 bases; nucleotides outside the gene matches: 5. Germline CDR1 is LGHNA and CDR2 is YSLEER. This chain's CDR3 is CASSQGTGWGQPQHF. The CDR3 nucleotides read TGCGCCAGCAGCCAAGGGACAGGGTGGGGTCAGCCCCAGCATTTT.

This clone has more than one count but fewer than ten. The chain carries TRBV5-1 and TRBJ2-7; D possibly corresponds to TRBD1 (6 bases). V dropped 0 bases and J dropped 3 bases, with 13 bases sitting between them. This CDR3 comprises 15 residues. CDR1 is SGHRS, CDR2 YFSETQ, per germline. This CDR3 is CASSLGQEANYEQYF. As DNA, the CDR3 is TGCGCCAGCAGCTTGGGACAGGAAGCGAACTACGAGCAGTACTTC. Variable domain in full (rest from reference TRBV5-1 and TRBJ2-7): KAGVTQTPRYLIKTRGQQVTLSCSPISGHRSVSWYQQTPGQGLQFLFEYFSETQRNKGNFPGRFSGRQFSNSRSEMNVSTLELGDSALYLCASSLGQEANYEQYFGPGTRLTVT.

The genes are TRBV28 and TRBJ1-2, with no clear D. The V end lost 4 bases, the J end lost 8 bases, and 11 bases lay between the germline ends. The length of the CDR3 is 12 residues. CDR1 and CDR2 from the germline V gene are MDHEN and SYDVKM. The CDR3 nucleotides are TGTGCCAGCAGTTCCTTAGATGGGGGCTACACCTTC. Protein sequence: CASSSLDGGYTF.

This rearrangement joins TRBV10-2 to TRBJ2-1; no definite D call. CDR1 and CDR2 (germline): WSHSY, SAAADI. V was clipped by 4 bases and J by 3 bases, with 10 bases between them. CDR3 length: 14 amino acids. This CDR3 reads CASSGTKGYNEQFF. In nucleotides, the CDR3 is TGCGCCAGCAGTGGAACAAAGGGCTACAATGAGCAGTTCTTC.

This chain uses TRBV2 with TRBJ2-7, with 8 positions matching TRBD1. The V segment lost 7 bases and the J segment 6 bases; nucleotides outside the gene matches: 8. Germline CDR1 SNHLY, CDR2 FYNNEI. This CDR3 comprises 13 residues. In DNA form, the CDR3 reads TGTGCCAGCAATACCGACAGGGGTGGCGAGCAGTACTTC. Translating it yields CASNTDRGGEQYF. The full variable domain, rest sourced from reference TRBV2 and TRBJ2-7, is EPEVTQTPSHQVTQMGQEVILRCVPISNHLYFYWYRQILGQKVEFLVSFYNNEISEKSEIFDDQFSVERPDGSNFTLKIRSTKLEDSAMYFCASNTDRGGEQYFGPGTRLTVT.

The chain carries TRBV7-2 and TRBJ1-2; TRBD1 aligns across 9 bases. V was pared by 0 bases and J by 8 bases, with 10 bases of the junction left unmatched. This CDR3 has 16 amino acids. Germline lookup yields CDR1 SGHTA and CDR2 FQGNSA. The CDR3 sequence is CASSLAFAGQGYGYTF. CDR3 DNA sequence: TGTGCCAGCAGCTTAGCGTTTGCGGGACAGGGTTACGGCTACACCTTC. The full variable domain, rest sourced from reference TRBV7-2 and TRBJ1-2, is GAGVSQSPSNKVTEKGKDVELRCDPISGHTALYWYRQSLGQGLEFLIYFQGNSAPDKSGLPSDRFSAERTGGSVSTLTIQRTQQEDSAVYLCASSLAFAGQGYGYTFGSGTRLTVV.

V usage is TRBV27 and J usage is TRBJ2-2; the match to TRBD2 covers 10 bases. Germline CDR1 reads MNHEY; CDR2 reads SMNVEV (reference sequence). V shed 6 bases and J 7 bases; nucleotides not matched to a gene: 11. The CDR3 runs 16 residues. The CDR3 sequence: CASRTGLAELGGELFF. The CDR3 region has the DNA TGTGCCAGCAGGACCGGACTAGCGGAATTGGGCGGGGAGCTGTTTTTT.

This clone came up once. The chain joins TRBV30 to TRBJ1-4; D uncertain. From germline, CDR1 is GTSNPN and CDR2 SVGIG (reference sequence). The CDR3 sequence is 11 residues long. V lost 0 bases to trimming and J lost 8 bases, with 4 bases between them. The CDR3 here is CAWSVGEKLFF. The DNA of the CDR3 is TGTGCCTGGAGTGTAGGAGAAAAACTGTTTTTT.

The chain combines TRBV11-2 with TRBJ1-5; maybe TRBD1 (5 bases). This CDR3 region has 16 residues. CDR1 and CDR2 (germline): SGHAT, FQNNGV. V was cut by 5 bases and J by 1 base, with 15 bases left in between. CDR3 in DNA: TGTGCCAGCAGCCTAGGGGCCCTAGCGAGCAATCAGCCCCAGCATTTT. Translation gives CASSLGALASNQPQHF.